This T cell receptor beta chain stems from a study of identical twins. Notes on the study in general: Alpha sequences out of frame and shared by twins had excess low generation probability. Fewer insertions were carried by abundant cord blood beta clonotypes, but none was seen in memory repertoires.

On this clonotype: The antigen remains unidentified.

All donors comprised healthy Caucasians. The CDR3 covers 13 residues. The germline gives CDR1 SGDLS, CDR2 YYNGEE. Trimming removed 3 bases from V and 6 bases from J; junction bases left unmatched: 4. MiXCR, applied by TCRdb to the 5' RACE reads, yields one record per CDR3 protein. The table records 1.5 million to 2 million distinct CDR3 sequences, 25% to 35% of them present only once. Sequencing input: cord blood. This chain joins TRBV9 and TRBJ1-1, with TRBD1 matching 8 bases. This receptor was identified in a newborn girl in good health. CDR3 protein: CASSETQGAEAFF. CDR3 bases: TGTGCCAGCAGCGAAACACAGGGGGCTGAAGCTTTCTTT.